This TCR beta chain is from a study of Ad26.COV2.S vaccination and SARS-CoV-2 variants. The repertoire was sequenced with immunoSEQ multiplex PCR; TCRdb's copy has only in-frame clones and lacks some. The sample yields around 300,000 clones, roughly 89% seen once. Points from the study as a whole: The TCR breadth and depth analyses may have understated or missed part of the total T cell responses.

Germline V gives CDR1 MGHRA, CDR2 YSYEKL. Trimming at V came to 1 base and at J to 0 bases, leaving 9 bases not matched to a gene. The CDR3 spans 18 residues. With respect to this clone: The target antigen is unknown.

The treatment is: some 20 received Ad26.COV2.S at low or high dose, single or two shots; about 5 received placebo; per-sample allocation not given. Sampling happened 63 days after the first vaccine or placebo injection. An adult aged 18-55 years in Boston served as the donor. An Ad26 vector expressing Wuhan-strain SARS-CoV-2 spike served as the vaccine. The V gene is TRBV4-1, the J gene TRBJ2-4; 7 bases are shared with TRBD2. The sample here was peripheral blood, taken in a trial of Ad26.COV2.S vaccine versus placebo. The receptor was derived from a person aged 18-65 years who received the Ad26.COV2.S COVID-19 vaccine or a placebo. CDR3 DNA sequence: TGCGCCAGCAGCCAAGGTTTAGGAGCGGGGATAGCCAAAAACATTCAGTACTTC. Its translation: CASSQGLGAGIAKNIQYF.